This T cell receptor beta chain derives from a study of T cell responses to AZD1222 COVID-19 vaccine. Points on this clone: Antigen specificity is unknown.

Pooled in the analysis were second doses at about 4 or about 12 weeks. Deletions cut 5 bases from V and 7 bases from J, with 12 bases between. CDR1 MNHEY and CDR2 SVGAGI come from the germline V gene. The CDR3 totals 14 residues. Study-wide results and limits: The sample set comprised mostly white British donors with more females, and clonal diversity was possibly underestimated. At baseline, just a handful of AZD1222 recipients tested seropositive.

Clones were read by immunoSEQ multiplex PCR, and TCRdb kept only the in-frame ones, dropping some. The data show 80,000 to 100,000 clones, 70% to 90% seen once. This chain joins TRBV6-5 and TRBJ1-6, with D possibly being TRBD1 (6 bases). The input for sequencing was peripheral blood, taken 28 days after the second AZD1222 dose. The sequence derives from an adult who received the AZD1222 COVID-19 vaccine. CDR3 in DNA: TGTGCCAGCAGTCTCGAGGGGACAAATTCACCCCTCCACTTT. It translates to CASSLEGTNSPLHF.